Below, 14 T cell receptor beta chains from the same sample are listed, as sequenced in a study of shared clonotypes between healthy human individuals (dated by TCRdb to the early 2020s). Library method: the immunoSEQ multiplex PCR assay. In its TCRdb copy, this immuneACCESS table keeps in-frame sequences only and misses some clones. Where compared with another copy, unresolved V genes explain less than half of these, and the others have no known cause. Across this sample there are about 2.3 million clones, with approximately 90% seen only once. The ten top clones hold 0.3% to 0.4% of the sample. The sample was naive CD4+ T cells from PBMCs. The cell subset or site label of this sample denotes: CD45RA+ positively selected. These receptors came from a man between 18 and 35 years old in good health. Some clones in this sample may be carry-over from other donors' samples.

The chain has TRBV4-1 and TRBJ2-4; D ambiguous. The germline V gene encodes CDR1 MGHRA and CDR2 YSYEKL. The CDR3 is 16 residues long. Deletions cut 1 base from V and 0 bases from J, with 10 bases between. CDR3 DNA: TGCGCCAGCAGCCAAGGAGCTCCCTTAGCCAAAAACATTCAGTACTTC. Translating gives CASSQGAPLAKNIQYF.

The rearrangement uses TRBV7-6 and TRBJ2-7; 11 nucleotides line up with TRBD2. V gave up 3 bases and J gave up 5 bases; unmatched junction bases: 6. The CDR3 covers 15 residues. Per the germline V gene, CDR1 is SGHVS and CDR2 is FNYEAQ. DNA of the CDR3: TGTGCCAGCAGCTTCGCCCCTAGCGGGAGGAACGAGCAGTACTTC. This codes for CASSFAPSGRNEQYF. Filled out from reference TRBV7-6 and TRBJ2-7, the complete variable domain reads GAGVSQSPRYKVTKRGQDVALRCDPISGHVSLYWYRQALGQGPEFLTYFNYEAQQDKSGLPNDRFSAERPEGSISTLTIQRTEQRDSAMYRCASSFAPSGRNEQYFGPGTRLTVT.

The CDR3 is CASSRTVGTGELFF. The DNA of the CDR3 is TGCGCCAGCAGCCGGACAGTGGGGACCGGGGAGCTGTTTTTT. The genes are TRBV5-1 and TRBJ2-2; D may be TRBD1 (6 bases). Trimming took 4 bases from V and 5 from J, leaving 12 bases between them. Per germline, CDR1 SGHRS and CDR2 YFSETQ. The CDR3 runs to 14 residues.

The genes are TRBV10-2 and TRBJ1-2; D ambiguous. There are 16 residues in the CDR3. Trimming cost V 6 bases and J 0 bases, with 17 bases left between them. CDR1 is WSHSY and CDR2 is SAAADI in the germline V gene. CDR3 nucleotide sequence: TGCGCCAGCAGCCCAAACCTAAGACGGCCTAACTATGGCTACACCTTC. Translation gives CASSPNLRRPNYGYTF.

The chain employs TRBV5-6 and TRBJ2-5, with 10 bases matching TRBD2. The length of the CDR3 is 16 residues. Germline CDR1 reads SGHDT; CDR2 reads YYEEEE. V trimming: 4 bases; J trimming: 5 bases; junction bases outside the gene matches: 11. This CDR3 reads CASSPLAGEPRETQYF. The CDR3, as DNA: TGTGCCAGCAGCCCGCTAGCGGGAGAGCCACGGGAGACCCAGTACTTC.

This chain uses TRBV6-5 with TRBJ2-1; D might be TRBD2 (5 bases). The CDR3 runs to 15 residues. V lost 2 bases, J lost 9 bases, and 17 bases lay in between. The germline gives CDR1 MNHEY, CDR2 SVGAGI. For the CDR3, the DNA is TGTGCCAGCAGTTACGTCCTAGCTTTTTCCGGTGAGCAGTTCTTC. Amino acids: CASSYVLAFSGEQFF.

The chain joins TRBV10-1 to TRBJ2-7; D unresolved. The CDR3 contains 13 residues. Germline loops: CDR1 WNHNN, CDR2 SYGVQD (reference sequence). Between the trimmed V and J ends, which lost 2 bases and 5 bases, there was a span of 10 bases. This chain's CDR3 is CASSEDPADEQYF. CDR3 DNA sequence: TGCGCCAGCAGTGAGGACCCCGCGGACGAGCAGTACTTC.

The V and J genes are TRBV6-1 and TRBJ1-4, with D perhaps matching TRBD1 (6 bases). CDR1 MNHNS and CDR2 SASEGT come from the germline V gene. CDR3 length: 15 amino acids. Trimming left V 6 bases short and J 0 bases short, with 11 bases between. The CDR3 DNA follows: TGTGCCAGCAGGGCGGACAGTACAACTAATGAAAAACTGTTTTTT. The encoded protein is CASRADSTTNEKLFF.

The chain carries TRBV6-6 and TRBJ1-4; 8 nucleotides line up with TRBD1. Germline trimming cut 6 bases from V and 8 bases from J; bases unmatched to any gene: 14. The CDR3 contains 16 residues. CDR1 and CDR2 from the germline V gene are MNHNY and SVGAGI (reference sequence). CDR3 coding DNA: TGTGCCAGCAGCCAACAAACGACAGGGGTGGGAGAAAAACTGTTTTTT. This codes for CASSQQTTGVGEKLFF.

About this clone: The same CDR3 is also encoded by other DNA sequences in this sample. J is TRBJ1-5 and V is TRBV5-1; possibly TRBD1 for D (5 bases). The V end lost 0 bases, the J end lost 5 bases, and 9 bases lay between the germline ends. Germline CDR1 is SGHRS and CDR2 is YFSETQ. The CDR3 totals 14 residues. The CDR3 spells CASSLEGGDQPQHF. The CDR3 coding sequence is TGCGCCAGCAGCTTGGAAGGAGGGGATCAGCCCCAGCATTTT.

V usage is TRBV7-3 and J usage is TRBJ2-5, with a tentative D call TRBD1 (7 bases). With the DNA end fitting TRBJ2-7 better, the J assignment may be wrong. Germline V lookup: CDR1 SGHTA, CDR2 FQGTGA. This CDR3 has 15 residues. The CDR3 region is CASSLTGGGTAEQYF. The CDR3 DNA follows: TGTGCCAGCAGCTTAACTGGGGGCGGGACAGCCGAGCAGTACTTC.

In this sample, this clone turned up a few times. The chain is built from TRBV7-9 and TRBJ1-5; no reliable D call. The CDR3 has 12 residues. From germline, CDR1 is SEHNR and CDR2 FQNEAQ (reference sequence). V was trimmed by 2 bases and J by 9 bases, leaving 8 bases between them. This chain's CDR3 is CASSLNPGPQHF. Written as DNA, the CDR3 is TGTGCCAGCAGCTTAAACCCCGGGCCCCAGCATTTT. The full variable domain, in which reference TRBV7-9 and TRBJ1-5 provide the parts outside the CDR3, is DTGVSQNPRHKITKRGQNVTFRCDPISEHNRLYWYRQTLGQGPEFLTYFQNEAQLEKSRLLSDRFSAERPKGSFSTLEIQRTEQGDSAMYLCASSLNPGPQHFGDGTRLSIL.

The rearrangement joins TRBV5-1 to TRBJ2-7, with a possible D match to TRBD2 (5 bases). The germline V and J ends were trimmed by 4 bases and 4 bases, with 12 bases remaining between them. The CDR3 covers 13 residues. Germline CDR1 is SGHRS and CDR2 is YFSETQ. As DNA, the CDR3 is TGCGCCAGCAGCCGCTACGGAGGATACGAGCAGTACTTC. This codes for CASSRYGGYEQYF.

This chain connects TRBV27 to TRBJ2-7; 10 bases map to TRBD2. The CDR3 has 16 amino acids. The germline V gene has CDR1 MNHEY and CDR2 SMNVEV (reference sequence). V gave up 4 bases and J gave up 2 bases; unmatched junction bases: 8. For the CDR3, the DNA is TGTGCCAGCAGTTCGAATCGACTAGCGGGTACCTACGAGCAGTACTTC. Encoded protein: CASSSNRLAGTYEQYF.